These 31 T cell receptor beta chains were sequenced from one sample in a study of technical replicates of blood from a handful of donors. Sequencing was performed with immunoSEQ multiplex PCR; in TCRdb, only in-frame clones are kept and a portion is missing. The sample includes approximately 59,000 clones, more than 75% of them seen just once. The sequencing sample was made of PBMCs. The receptor set was obtained from a human donor in good health. Some clones in this sample may be carry-over from other donors' samples.

The genes are TRBV6-7 and TRBJ2-7; maybe TRBD1 (5 bases). TRBV6-7 falls under the ORF class, with uncertain function. V lost 10 bases and J 5 bases, leaving 21 bases between the germline ends. The CDR3 spans 14 residues. The CDR3 is CATWGGIGSDEQYF. The CDR3 nucleotides are TGTGCCACTTGGGGCGGCATCGGGTCAGACGAGCAGTACTTC.

V gene TRBV18 combines with J gene TRBJ1-2; D uncertain. V was clipped by 4 bases and J by 0 bases, with 15 bases between them. The CDR3 extends over 16 amino acids. The V gene's germline CDR1 is KGHSH and CDR2 LQKENI. The CDR3 reads CASSLDTEVANYGYTF. DNA for the CDR3: TGTGCCAGCTCACTTGACACGGAGGTTGCTAACTATGGCTACACCTTC.

The J gene is TRBJ1-2, the V gene TRBV7-9; 7 bases are shared with TRBD1. Germline-derived CDR1 and CDR2 are SEHNR and FQNEAQ (reference sequence). The CDR3 has 15 residues. V lost 1 base to trimming and J lost 9 bases; unmatched junction nucleotides: 11. The CDR3: CASSLVYAGGISYTF. The CDR3 DNA reads as TGTGCCAGCAGCTTAGTGTACGCAGGGGGTATCAGCTACACCTTC. Based on the CDR3 plus reference TRBV7-9 and TRBJ1-2, the full variable domain is DTGVSQNPRHKITKRGQNVTFRCDPISEHNRLYWYRQTLGQGPEFLTYFQNEAQLEKSRLLSDRFSAERPKGSFSTLEIQRTEQGDSAMYLCASSLVYAGGISYTFGSGTRLTVV.

V and J are TRBV6-5 and TRBJ1-4; 7 nucleotides align to TRBD1. The length of the CDR3 is 14 residues. In germline, CDR1 is MNHEY, CDR2 SVGAGI. Trimming removed 6 bases from V and 7 bases from J; junction bases left unmatched: 8. The CDR3 reads CASSLTGEIEKLFF. CDR3 DNA: TGTGCCAGCAGCCTCACAGGGGAGATTGAAAAACTGTTTTTT.

V and J are TRBV2 and TRBJ2-3; D is unresolved. Germline CDR1 is SNHLY and CDR2 is FYNNEI. There are 14 residues in the CDR3. V lost 0 bases, J lost 2 bases, and 6 bases lay in between. The CDR3 nucleotides are TGTGCCAGCAGTGAAGCTCCCTACACAGATACGCAGTATTTT. Translating it yields CASSEAPYTDTQYF.

This chain joins TRBV9 and TRBJ2-7, with 7 bases that match TRBD1. Per germline, CDR1 SGDLS and CDR2 YYNGEE. The CDR3 sequence is 15 residues long. J gave up 2 bases and V 0 bases, and 5 bases lay outside the gene matches. The CDR3 DNA sequence: TGTGCCAGCAGCGTAGACAGGGGTGGCCCCTACGAGCAGTACTTC. Its translation is CASSVDRGGPYEQYF.

A single count supports this clone. The V gene is TRBV19, the J gene TRBJ2-3; TRBD2 aligns across 12 bases. Germline trimming cut 3 bases from V and 6 bases from J; bases unmatched to any gene: 4. Germline values: CDR1 LNHDA, CDR2 SQIVND (reference sequence). The CDR3 sequence is 15 residues long. In DNA, the CDR3 is TGTGCCAGTAGTATGACTAGCGGGGGCGCGGATACGCAGTATTTT. Protein sequence: CASSMTSGGADTQYF.

The chain combines TRBV5-5 with TRBJ1-1, with 7 positions matching TRBD1. Germline V gene sequence: CDR1 SGHKS, CDR2 YYEKEE (reference sequence). V shed 2 bases, J shed 4 bases, and the junction held 14 bases outside the gene matches. The CDR3 consists of 17 residues. CDR3: CASSFLTGKRSSTEAFF. CDR3 sequence (DNA): TGTGCCAGCAGCTTCTTGACAGGGAAAAGATCCAGCACTGAAGCTTTCTTT.

This chain joins TRBV5-1 and TRBJ1-2, with TRBD1 as a possible D gene (5 bases). The CDR3 is 14 residues long. Deletions cut 0 bases from V and 7 bases from J, with 13 bases between. From germline, CDR1 is SGHRS and CDR2 YFSETQ. DNA of the CDR3: TGCGCCAGCAGCTTGGAGGCGGGACGGAGTGGCTACACCTTC. Translating gives CASSLEAGRSGYTF.

The rearrangement links TRBV19 to TRBJ2-2; no firm D call. The CDR3 is 15 amino acids. The V and J ends lost 6 bases and 3 bases respectively, with 14 bases between them. The germline V gene encodes CDR1 LNHDA and CDR2 SQIVND (reference sequence). The CDR3 reads CASSPRDGYTGELFF. DNA for the CDR3: TGTGCCAGTAGCCCCCGTGACGGGTACACCGGGGAGCTGTTTTTT.

This clone was counted a few times. The V and J genes are TRBV19 and TRBJ2-2; maybe TRBD2 (6 bases). This CDR3 has 15 amino acids. The V gene's germline CDR1 is LNHDA and CDR2 SQIVND (reference sequence). Trimming removed 2 bases at V and 2 bases at J, with 9 bases between. DNA for the CDR3: TGTGCCAGTAGTATACGGCGGGGTAACACCGGGGAGCTGTTTTTT. As protein: CASSIRRGNTGELFF.

V and J are TRBV4-2 and TRBJ1-2; unclear D gene. This CDR3 spans 12 amino acids. Germline values: CDR1 LGHNA, CDR2 YNFKEQ. Trimming stripped 1 base from V and 3 bases from J, with 3 bases between. The DNA of the CDR3 is TGTGCCAGCAGCCAAGCTCACTATGGCTACACCTTC. This gives the protein CASSQAHYGYTF.

This clone appeared once. The gene calls are TRBV10-2 and TRBJ1-3, with D perhaps matching TRBD1 (5 bases). V lost 8 bases and J 0 bases, leaving 17 bases between the germline ends. This CDR3 spans 16 amino acids. Looked up from germline, CDR1 is WSHSY and CDR2 is SAAADI. The CDR3 DNA reads TGCGCCAGCCGAACGACAGCCCTGAGCTCTGGAAACACCATATATTTT. Translating gives CASRTTALSSGNTIYF.

The CDR3 region is CASSLSSGVLYEQYF. DNA for the CDR3: TGTGCCAGCAGCTTGAGCTCGGGAGTTCTCTACGAGCAGTACTTC. This chain connects TRBV5-4 to TRBJ2-7, with D perhaps matching TRBD2 (6 bases). CDR3 length equals 15 residues. Germline assignment: CDR1 SGHNT and CDR2 YYREEE (reference sequence). Trimming left V 1 base short and J 3 bases short, with 14 bases between.

The chain joins TRBV6-5 to TRBJ2-2, with a tentative D call TRBD2 (6 bases). Germline-derived CDR1 and CDR2 are MNHEY and SVGAGI. This CDR3 has 16 amino acids. The V gene lost 3 bases and the J gene lost 7 bases, with 18 bases spanning the gap. CDR3 DNA: TGTGCCAGCAGTTATATCGAAGGACTACCCTTCGGGGAGCTGTTTTTT. Its translation is CASSYIEGLPFGELFF.

The V and J genes are TRBV5-3 and TRBJ1-5; the D is unclear. TRBV5-3 is known as an ORF, though its function is uncertain. V was shortened by 6 bases and J by 2 bases, with 21 bases between the two germline ends. The CDR3 extends over 17 amino acids. The CDR3: CARTVGAPRFGNQPQHF. In DNA form, the CDR3 reads TGTGCCAGAACGGTAGGCGCCCCGAGGTTTGGCAATCAGCCCCAGCATTTT.

This chain links TRBV2 with TRBJ1-6, with 7 bases lining up with TRBD1. The CDR3 length is 14 residues. The J segment lost 10 bases and the V segment lost 6 bases, leaving 9 bases of the junction unmatched. CDR1 is SNHLY, CDR2 FYNNEI, per germline. CDR3 DNA sequence: TGTGCCAGCAGCTATAGACAGGGTGGGTCACCCCTCCACTTT. Translation: CASSYRQGGSPLHF.

The V call is TRBV5-5, the J call TRBJ1-5, with a possible D match to TRBD1 (6 bases). The CDR3 consists of 16 residues. Per the germline V gene, CDR1 is SGHKS and CDR2 is YYEKEE (reference sequence). The V and J ends lost 3 bases and 6 bases respectively, with 19 bases between them. The CDR3 DNA is TGTGCCAGCAGCTCCGGGGCGGGGGCGTCGGTTCAGCCCCAGCATTTT. It encodes CASSSGAGASVQPQHF.

This clone was detected a few times. This CDR3 is CASSPGHKNTEAFF. CDR3 DNA sequence: TGTGCCAGCAGCCCAGGTCACAAGAACACTGAAGCTTTCTTT. The chain couples TRBV9 to TRBJ1-1; D is unresolved. Trimming left V 4 bases short and J 1 base short, with 11 bases between. The CDR3 runs to 14 residues. Germline-derived CDR1 and CDR2 are SGDLS and YYNGEE.

J is TRBJ2-4 and V is TRBV7-9, with D possibly matching TRBD2 (6 bases). Trimming took 8 bases from V and 13 from J, leaving 18 bases between them. The CDR3 extends over 12 amino acids. The germline CDR1 and CDR2 sequences are SEHNR and FQNEAQ (reference sequence). The CDR3 nucleotides are TGTGCCAGCGTGTCCCTATGGGGGGTCCAGTACTTC. This gives the protein CASVSLWGVQYF.

This rearrangement joins TRBV11-1 to TRBJ1-2; 10 nucleotides match TRBD1. CDR3 size: 14 residues. Trimming at V came to 5 bases and at J to 7 bases, leaving 7 bases not matched to a gene. Germline assignment: CDR1 SGHAT and CDR2 FQDESV (reference sequence). The CDR3 sequence: CASSRDRGEVGYTF. The CDR3 region has the DNA TGTGCCAGCAGCAGGGACAGGGGAGAGGTTGGCTACACCTTC. The full variable domain, in which reference TRBV11-1 and TRBJ1-2 provide the parts outside the CDR3, is EAEVAQSPRYKITEKSQAVAFWCDPISGHATLYWYRQILGQGPELLVQFQDESVVDDSQLPKDRFSAERLKGVDSTLKIQPAELGDSAMYLCASSRDRGEVGYTFGSGTRLTVV.

The rearrangement uses TRBV7-9 and TRBJ1-4; weak D call: TRBD1 (6 bases). Germline values: CDR1 SEHNR, CDR2 FQNEAQ (reference sequence). The CDR3 has 14 residues. Trimming cost V 1 base and J 3 bases, with 6 bases left between them. The DNA of the CDR3 is TGTGCCAGCAGCTTAGAGGGGGCTAATGAAAAACTGTTTTTT. Translated: CASSLEGANEKLFF.

This chain joins TRBV7-6 and TRBJ2-2; TRBD1 matches at 9 bases. Germline trimming cut 0 bases from V and 4 bases from J; bases unmatched to any gene: 0. The germline gives CDR1 SGHVS, CDR2 FNYEAQ. This CDR3 contains 15 residues. The CDR3 here is CASSLATGGTGELFF. The DNA for the CDR3 is TGTGCCAGCAGCTTAGCGACAGGGGGCACCGGGGAGCTGTTTTTT.

This clone was recorded a few times. This chain joins TRBV19 and TRBJ2-3; possible D gene TRBD1, 5 bases. Trimming cost V 6 bases and J 7 bases, with 17 bases left between them. Germline values: CDR1 LNHDA, CDR2 SQIVND (reference sequence). This CDR3 region has 14 residues. This chain's CDR3 is CASSKGPVVHTQYF. CDR3 bases: TGTGCCAGTAGCAAGGGGCCGGTCGTGCATACGCAGTATTTT.

The chain combines TRBV5-1 with TRBJ2-7; 12 nucleotides line up with TRBD2. The germline V gene encodes CDR1 SGHRS and CDR2 YFSETQ. The V segment lost 3 bases and the J segment 6 bases; nucleotides outside the gene matches: 4. This CDR3 is 14 amino acids long. CDR3 loop: CASSSTSGGPEQYF. CDR3 DNA sequence: TGCGCCAGCAGCTCGACTAGCGGGGGCCCCGAGCAGTACTTC.

This clone was counted only a few times. The chain employs TRBV6-5 and TRBJ1-1, with a tentative D call TRBD1 (5 bases). Germline CDR1 MNHEY, CDR2 SVGAGI. The germline V and J ends were trimmed by 0 bases and 0 bases, with 8 bases remaining between them. The CDR3 contains 15 residues. DNA of the CDR3: TGTGCCAGCAGTTACTCGACAGCCCTGAACACTGAAGCTTTCTTT. It encodes CASSYSTALNTEAFF.

This clone is large by share. The genes are TRBV27 and TRBJ2-2, with TRBD1 identical over 8 bases. J lost 9 bases, V lost 5 bases, and 14 bases had no gene match. The length of the CDR3 is 16 residues. Germline V CDR1 and CDR2: MNHEY, SMNVEV (reference sequence). The CDR3 loop is CASSPKTGGRARELFF. DNA for the CDR3: TGTGCCAGCAGTCCGAAAACAGGGGGACGCGCCCGGGAGCTGTTTTTT.

This clone has only one observation. The rearrangement uses TRBV18 and TRBJ1-6; TRBD1 is a possible D gene (5 bases). V lost 0 bases to trimming and J lost 9 bases, with 6 bases between them. The CDR3 length is 13 residues. Germline V gene sequence: CDR1 KGHSH, CDR2 LQKENI. The CDR3 is CASSPPGGSPLHF. The CDR3 DNA reads TGTGCCAGCTCACCACCCGGGGGTTCACCCCTCCACTTT.

The chain combines TRBV2 with TRBJ1-1; D is undetermined. This CDR3 has 16 residues. Per the germline V gene, CDR1 is SNHLY and CDR2 is FYNNEI. Between the trimmed V and J ends, which lost 1 base and 1 base, there was a span of 13 bases. The CDR3 here is CASSEGPMRRNTEAFF. The CDR3 nucleotides read TGTGCCAGCAGTGAAGGCCCCATGAGAAGGAACACTGAAGCTTTCTTT. Drawing the rest from reference TRBV2 and TRBJ1-1, the complete variable domain is EPEVTQTPSHQVTQMGQEVILRCVPISNHLYFYWYRQILGQKVEFLVSFYNNEISEKSEIFDDQFSVERPDGSNFTLKIRSTKLEDSAMYFCASSEGPMRRNTEAFFGQGTRLTVV.

The chain is built from TRBV7-8 and TRBJ2-7; 8 bases agree with TRBD2. This CDR3 is 15 amino acids long. V was clipped by 7 bases and J by 4 bases; unmatched bases: 12. Germline CDR1 is SGHVS and CDR2 is FQNEAQ. The CDR3 spells CASTPRGLETYEQYF. DNA of the CDR3: TGTGCCAGCACCCCGCGGGGACTAGAAACATACGAGCAGTACTTC.

V usage is TRBV7-3 and J usage is TRBJ2-1; 11 bases line up with TRBD2. V was pared by 8 bases and J by 8 bases, with 5 bases of the junction left unmatched. The CDR3 extends over 13 amino acids. The germline V gene has CDR1 SGHTA and CDR2 FQGTGA. The CDR3 nucleotides are TGTGCCAGCCGACTAGCGGGAAGTGATGAGCAGTTCTTC. Its translation: CASRLAGSDEQFF.